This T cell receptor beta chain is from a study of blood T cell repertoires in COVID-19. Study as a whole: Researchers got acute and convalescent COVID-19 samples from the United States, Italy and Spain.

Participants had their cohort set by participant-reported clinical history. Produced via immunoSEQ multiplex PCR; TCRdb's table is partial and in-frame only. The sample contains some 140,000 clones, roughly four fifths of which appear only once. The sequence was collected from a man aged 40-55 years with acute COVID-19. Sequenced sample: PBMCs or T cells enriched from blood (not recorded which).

Here the CDR3 DNA reads TGTGCCAGCTCACCGCTCGATGGTAGCGGAGGGGAGACCCAGTACTTC. Its translation is CASSPLDGSGGETQYF. The V and J genes are TRBV18 and TRBJ2-5; D is possibly TRBD2 (6 bases). CDR1 is KGHSH and CDR2 is LQKENI in the germline V gene. Trimming stripped 3 bases from V and 5 bases from J, with 19 bases between. There are 16 residues in the CDR3. Full variable domain (missing parts from reference TRBV18 and TRBJ2-5): NAGVMQNPRHLVRRRGQEARLRCSPMKGHSHVYWYRQLPEEGLKFMVYLQKENIIDESGMPKERFSAEFPKEGPSILRIQQVVRGDSAAYFCASSPLDGSGGETQYFGPGTRLLVL.